This T cell receptor beta chain was sequenced in a study of CD8 T cells in ankylosing spondylitis. Study-wide findings and caveats: Prior literature has documented some motif variants in synovial fluid and blood from reactive arthritis. It appeared that ankylosing spondylitis blood was characterized by a TCR beta motif of under ten highly homologous variants. Disease-linked clones reportedly concentrated significantly in matched ankylosing spondylitis synovial fluid.

Quantitative 5'-RACE with molecular barcodes generated TCR beta libraries. Each CDR3 protein gets one entry after TCRdb re-called the 5' RACE reads with MiXCR. The sample has about 700,000 distinct CDR3 sequences; about 20% are singletons. Regarding this clonotype: Its antigen is still unknown.

What was sequenced was blood, either unsorted or a sorted T cell fraction (not recorded which). This clonotype originated in a male donor with ankylosing spondylitis.

CDR3 DNA: TGCAGCGTTGGGAAGGATCCTACGGCCCCCGAGCAGTACTTC. It encodes CSVGKDPTAPEQYF. V and J are TRBV29-1 and TRBJ2-7; D is undetermined. This CDR3 region has 14 residues. Germline V gives CDR1 SQVTM, CDR2 ANQGSEA. Trimming took off 4 bases at V and 6 bases at J, with 19 bases between the two ends.